This TCR beta chain appears in the sequencing data of a study of blood T cell repertoires in COVID-19. The overall study: Sites in the United States, Italy and Spain provided acute and convalescent COVID-19 samples. Sample material is recorded as cDNA or gDNA derived from T cells, B-cell-depleted T cells, or PBMCs.

Trimming stripped 3 bases from V and 11 bases from J, with 16 bases between. This CDR3 region has 13 residues. Germline V gene sequence: CDR1 SGHAT, CDR2 FQNNGV. Sequencing was performed with immunoSEQ multiplex PCR; in TCRdb, only in-frame clones are kept and a portion is missing. The sample has approximately 200,000 clones, more than 70% seen once; the top ten hold about 7%. This TCR came from a woman in her thirties or forties with acute COVID-19. Material for sequencing was PBMCs or T cells enriched from blood (not recorded which). The rearrangement links TRBV11-2 to TRBJ1-1; a possible D gene is TRBD1 (5 bases). The CDR3 is CASSFGTSKNAFF. Written as DNA, the CDR3 is TGTGCCAGCAGCTTCGGGACTTCCAAAAACGCTTTCTTT.